This T cell receptor beta chain was recorded in a study of radiation and T cells in renal cell carcinoma. Per the germline V gene, CDR1 is SGDLS and CDR2 is YYNGEE. This CDR3 is 14 amino acids long. Trimming pared 3 bases from V and 8 bases from J, leaving 15 bases between. Time point noted: blood 2 weeks post-SBRT. This sample's treatment: 15 Gy SBRT to primary tumor, nephrectomy 4 weeks later. Profiled with immunoSEQ multiplex PCR; TCRdb holds only in-frame clones, not every one. The sample includes 70,000 to 90,000 clones, about 86% of them seen just once. This clone was found a few times. The sequenced sample was blood, obtained from a patient whose treatment included radiotherapy and nephrectomy. The source is a woman aged 50 to 60 with renal cell carcinoma. V gene TRBV9 combines with J gene TRBJ1-3; D uncertain. CDR3 amino acids: CASSARPQQDTIYF. The CDR3 nucleotides read TGTGCCAGCAGCGCTCGTCCTCAGCAGGACACCATATATTTT.